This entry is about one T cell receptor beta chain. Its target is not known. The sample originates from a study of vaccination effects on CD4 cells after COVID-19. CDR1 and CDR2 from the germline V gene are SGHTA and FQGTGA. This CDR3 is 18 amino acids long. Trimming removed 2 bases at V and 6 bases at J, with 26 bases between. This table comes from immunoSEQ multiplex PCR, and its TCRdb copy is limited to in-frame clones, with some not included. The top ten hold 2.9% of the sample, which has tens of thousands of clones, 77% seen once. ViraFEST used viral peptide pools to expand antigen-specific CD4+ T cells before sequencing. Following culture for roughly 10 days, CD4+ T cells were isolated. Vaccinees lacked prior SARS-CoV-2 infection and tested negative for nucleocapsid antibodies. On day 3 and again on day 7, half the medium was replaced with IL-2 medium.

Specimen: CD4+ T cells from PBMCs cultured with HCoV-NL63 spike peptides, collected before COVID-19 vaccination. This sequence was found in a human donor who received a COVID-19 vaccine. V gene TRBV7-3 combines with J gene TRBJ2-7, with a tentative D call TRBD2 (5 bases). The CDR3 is CASSLRLGGPRRSSEQYV. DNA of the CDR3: TGTGCCAGCAGCTTACGCTTGGGCGGGCCAAGGAGGTCGTCCGAGCAGTACGTC.